Following are 22 T cell receptor beta chains from one sample sequenced in a study of shared clonotypes between healthy human individuals. Assay used: immunoSEQ multiplex PCR; TCRdb lists only in-frame clones, some missing. The sample consists of around 990,000 clones, about 80% of them appearing once. Specimen: memory CD4+ T cells from PBMCs. Subset described: CD45RA-negative fraction. The receptors derive from a man in his late teens or twenties in good health. Some clones in this sample may be carry-over from other donors' samples.

This clone was seen a few times. V gene TRBV9 combines with J gene TRBJ1-4; perhaps TRBD1 as D (5 bases). Trimming took off 4 bases at V and 4 bases at J, with 14 bases between the two ends. Germline V gives CDR1 SGDLS, CDR2 YYNGEE. This CDR3 is built from 15 residues. CDR3 nucleotide sequence: TGTGCCAGCAGCCCTGGGAGGGGCTTTAATGAAAAACTGTTTTTT. Translating gives CASSPGRGFNEKLFF.

The chain couples TRBV5-1 to TRBJ2-1; the match to TRBD2 covers 8 bases. V was pared by 2 bases and J by 4 bases, with 5 bases of the junction left unmatched. The germline V gene has CDR1 SGHRS and CDR2 YFSETQ. The CDR3 runs 15 residues. The chain's CDR3 is CASSFSSGEYNEQFF. The CDR3, as DNA: TGCGCCAGCAGCTTCAGTAGCGGGGAATACAATGAGCAGTTCTTC.

This clone was counted a single time. This chain connects TRBV11-2 to TRBJ2-7; D perhaps matches TRBD1 (6 bases). This CDR3 has 14 amino acids. The V end lost 3 bases, the J end lost 10 bases, and 19 bases lay between the germline ends. Germline assignment: CDR1 SGHAT and CDR2 FQNNGV. Here the CDR3 reads CASSFPGELNEQYF. CDR3 bases: TGTGCCAGCAGCTTCCCAGGGGAGCTAAATGAACAGTACTTC.

The chain combines TRBV29-1 with TRBJ2-1, with D possibly being TRBD1 or TRBD2 (5 bases each). The CDR3 is 13 amino acids. With 2 bases removed from V and 8 bases from J, the gap between germline ends came to 13 bases. Germline lookup yields CDR1 SQVTM and CDR2 ANQGSEA. CDR3 amino acids: CSVEFAGTDEQFF. The DNA for the CDR3 is TGCAGCGTTGAATTCGCAGGGACGGATGAGCAGTTCTTC.

The genes are TRBV5-1 and TRBJ2-2; TRBD1 might be the D (5 bases). CDR1 and CDR2 (germline): SGHRS, YFSETQ. V shed 0 bases and J shed 0 bases, with 9 bases lying between them. This CDR3 spans 16 amino acids. CDR3 loop: CASSLAVGANTGELFF. The CDR3 nucleotides read TGCGCCAGCAGCTTGGCTGTAGGGGCGAACACCGGGGAGCTGTTTTTT.

The V call is TRBV7-2, the J call TRBJ2-5; perhaps TRBD1 as D (5 bases). The V and J ends lost 4 bases and 0 bases respectively, with 12 bases between them. Germline V gene lookup returns CDR1 SGHTA and CDR2 FQGNSA. The CDR3 extends over 15 amino acids. The CDR3 region is CASSYPRVNQETQYF. CDR3 DNA sequence: TGTGCCAGCAGCTACCCCAGGGTAAACCAAGAGACCCAGTACTTC.

The chain is built from TRBV27 and TRBJ2-3; possible D gene TRBD2, 6 bases. Germline V lookup: CDR1 MNHEY, CDR2 SMNVEV (reference sequence). This CDR3 contains 16 residues. V lost 2 bases to trimming and J lost 2 bases, with 14 bases between them. This chain's CDR3 is CASSLKEDYYTDTQYF. The CDR3 nucleotides are TGTGCCAGCAGTTTAAAAGAGGACTATTACACAGATACGCAGTATTTT.

This clone came up once. The V and J genes are TRBV5-1 and TRBJ1-2; unclear D gene. Germline CDR1 and CDR2: SGHRS and YFSETQ. The CDR3 is 14 residues long. The ends were cut back, 2 bases at V and 2 bases at J, with 10 bases in the middle. CDR3 coding DNA: TGCGCCAGCAGCTTAATCCCAGTGAACTATGGCTACACCTTC. This translates into CASSLIPVNYGYTF.

The sample holds a few counts of this clone. J is TRBJ2-2 and V is TRBV4-3; tentative D call: TRBD2 (5 bases). The CDR3 is 14 residues long. Germline lookup yields CDR1 LGHNA and CDR2 YSLEER. V lost 4 bases and J 5 bases, leaving 11 bases between the germline ends. Here the CDR3 reads CASSPGRGTGELFF. CDR3 nucleotides: TGCGCCAGCAGCCCCGGCCGGGGAACCGGGGAGCTGTTTTTT.

V usage is TRBV29-1 and J usage is TRBJ1-1, with D tentatively TRBD1 (5 bases). The germline gives CDR1 SQVTM, CDR2 ANQGSEA. Trimming stripped 3 bases from V and 10 bases from J, with 15 bases between. This CDR3 has 12 amino acids. Here the CDR3 reads CSVETGGNAAFF. CDR3 nucleotide sequence: TGCAGCGTTGAGACGGGGGGAAACGCAGCTTTCTTT.

This sequence joins TRBV29-1 and TRBJ1-3, with unresolved D. CDR1 is SQVTM, CDR2 ANQGSEA, per germline. The V gene lost 4 bases and the J gene lost 2 bases, with 6 bases spanning the gap. The CDR3 totals 12 residues. Here the CDR3 DNA reads TGCAGCGTTGTTACGGCTGGAAACACCATATATTTT. Its translation: CSVVTAGNTIYF.

This clone was recorded a few times. The CDR3 loop reads CASSVRATEAFF. CDR3 in DNA: TGTGCCAGCAGCGTCAGGGCAACTGAAGCTTTCTTT. This sequence joins TRBV2 and TRBJ1-1, with D maybe TRBD1 (5 bases). Germline CDR1 and CDR2: SNHLY and FYNNEI. The CDR3 sequence is 12 residues long. The V and J ends lost 6 bases and 5 bases respectively, with 10 bases between them.

The J gene is TRBJ1-2, the V gene TRBV28, with D possibly TRBD1 on 5 matching bases. The CDR3 covers 15 residues. The germline CDR1 and CDR2 sequences are MDHEN and SYDVKM. Trimming left V 3 bases short and J 7 bases short, with 18 bases between. CDR3 nucleotides: TGTGCCAGCAGTTTGGAGGCCCAGGGAGCCGGTGGCTACACCTTC. Its translation: CASSLEAQGAGGYTF.

The V call is TRBV10-3, the J call TRBJ2-5, with D perhaps assigned TRBD1 or TRBD2 (6 bases each). Between the trimmed V and J ends, which lost 4 bases and 5 bases, there was a span of 11 bases. Germline lookup yields CDR1 ENHRY and CDR2 SYGVKD. This CDR3 contains 13 residues. The CDR3 loop is CAISGGAGETQYF. The CDR3 DNA reads TGTGCCATCAGTGGGGGGGCAGGGGAGACCCAGTACTTC.

The chain carries TRBV5-4 and TRBJ1-2; maybe TRBD1 (6 bases). The V gene's germline CDR1 is SGHNT and CDR2 YYREEE (reference sequence). CDR3 length equals 13 residues. V lost 4 bases, J lost 8 bases, and 15 bases lay in between. The CDR3 DNA is TGTGCCAGCAGCAGCAGGGGCACCTACGGCTACACCTTC. It is translated as CASSSRGTYGYTF.

The chain recombines TRBV28 with TRBJ1-2; no firm D call. The CDR3 has 14 amino acids. Germline values: CDR1 MDHEN, CDR2 SYDVKM. The V end lost 7 bases, the J end lost 3 bases, and 15 bases lay between the germline ends. The CDR3 loop reads CASTVTTRYYGYTF. CDR3 in DNA: TGTGCCAGCACCGTCACGACAAGGTACTATGGCTACACCTTC.

This clone was recorded a few times. In the same sample, other DNA sequences code for this CDR3. This chain joins TRBV9 and TRBJ2-7, with 7 nucleotides matching TRBD1. CDR3 size: 15 residues. CDR1 and CDR2 (germline): SGDLS, YYNGEE. With V trimmed by 0 bases and J by 3 bases, 6 bases remained unmatched. The CDR3 loop is CASSVEGAGGYEQYF. The CDR3 bases are TGTGCCAGCAGCGTAGAAGGGGCAGGGGGCTACGAGCAGTACTTC.

This chain links TRBV5-6 with TRBJ1-3; D may be TRBD1 (5 bases). Per the germline V gene, CDR1 is SGHDT and CDR2 is YYEEEE. This CDR3 region has 14 residues. The V end was cut by 0 bases, the J end by 3 bases, with 7 bases between. The CDR3: CASSLGQGGNTIYF. The CDR3 nucleotides read TGTGCCAGCAGCTTGGGGCAGGGTGGAAACACCATATATTTT.

With respect to this clone: Other DNA sequences from this sample encode an identical CDR3 as well. CDR3 in DNA: TGTGCCATCAGTGCGGAAGATACGCAGTATTTT. Its protein is CAISAEDTQYF. The V gene is TRBV10-3, the J gene TRBJ2-3; no reliable D call. The CDR3 covers 11 residues. The V and J ends lost 4 bases and 5 bases respectively, with 4 bases between them. Germline values: CDR1 ENHRY, CDR2 SYGVKD.

The chain has TRBV7-7 and TRBJ2-5; 9 bases agree with TRBD2. Trimming removed 3 bases from V and 4 bases from J; junction bases left unmatched: 6. Germline CDR1 and CDR2: SSHAT and FNYEAQ (reference sequence). The CDR3 length is 15 residues. Here the CDR3 DNA reads TGTGCCAGCAGCTTGGGACTAGCATTCCCAGAGACCCAGTACTTC. As protein: CASSLGLAFPETQYF.

The V and J genes are TRBV7-6 and TRBJ2-3; 12 nucleotides line up with TRBD2. Germline assignment: CDR1 SGHVS and CDR2 FNYEAQ. The CDR3 has 16 residues. The junction had 3 bases not matched to a gene; V was cut back by 1 base and J by 4 bases. The CDR3 sequence: CASSLEPSGRADTQYF. The CDR3 region has the DNA TGTGCCAGCAGCTTAGAGCCTAGCGGGAGGGCAGATACGCAGTATTTT.

The chain recombines TRBV15 with TRBJ1-2; no definite D call. CDR3 length: 17 residues. Germline CDR1 reads LNHNV; CDR2 reads YYDKDF (reference sequence). Deletions cut 3 bases from V and 7 bases from J, with 24 bases between. The CDR3 protein is CATSRGWLDGGGSGYTF. The CDR3 DNA is TGTGCCACCAGCAGGGGGTGGTTGGACGGCGGCGGGAGTGGCTACACCTTC.